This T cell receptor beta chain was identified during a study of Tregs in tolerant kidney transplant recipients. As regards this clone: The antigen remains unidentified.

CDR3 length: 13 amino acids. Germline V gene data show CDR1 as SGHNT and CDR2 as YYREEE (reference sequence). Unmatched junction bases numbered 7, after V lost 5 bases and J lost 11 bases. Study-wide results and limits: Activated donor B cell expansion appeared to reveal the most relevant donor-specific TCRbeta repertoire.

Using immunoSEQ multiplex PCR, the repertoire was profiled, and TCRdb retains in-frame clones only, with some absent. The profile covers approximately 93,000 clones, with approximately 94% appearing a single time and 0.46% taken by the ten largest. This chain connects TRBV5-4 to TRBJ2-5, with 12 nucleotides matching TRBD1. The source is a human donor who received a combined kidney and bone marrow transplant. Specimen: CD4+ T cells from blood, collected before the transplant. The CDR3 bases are TGTGCCAGCAGAAGGGACAGGGGGCGGGAGCAGTACTTC. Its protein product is CASRRDRGREQYF.